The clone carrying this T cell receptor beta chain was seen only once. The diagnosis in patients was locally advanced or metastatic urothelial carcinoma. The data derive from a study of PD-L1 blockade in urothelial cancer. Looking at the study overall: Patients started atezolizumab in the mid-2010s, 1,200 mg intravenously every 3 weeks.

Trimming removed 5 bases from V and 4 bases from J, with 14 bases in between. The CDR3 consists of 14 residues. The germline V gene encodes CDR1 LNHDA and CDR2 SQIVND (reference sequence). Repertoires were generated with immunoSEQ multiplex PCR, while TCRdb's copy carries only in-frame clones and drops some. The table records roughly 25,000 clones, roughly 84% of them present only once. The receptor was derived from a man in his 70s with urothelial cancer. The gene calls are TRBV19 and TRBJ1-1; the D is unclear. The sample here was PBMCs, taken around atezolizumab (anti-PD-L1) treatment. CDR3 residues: CASSVEIEGTEAFF. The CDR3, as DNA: TGTGCCAGTAGTGTCGAGATTGAGGGCACTGAAGCTTTCTTT.